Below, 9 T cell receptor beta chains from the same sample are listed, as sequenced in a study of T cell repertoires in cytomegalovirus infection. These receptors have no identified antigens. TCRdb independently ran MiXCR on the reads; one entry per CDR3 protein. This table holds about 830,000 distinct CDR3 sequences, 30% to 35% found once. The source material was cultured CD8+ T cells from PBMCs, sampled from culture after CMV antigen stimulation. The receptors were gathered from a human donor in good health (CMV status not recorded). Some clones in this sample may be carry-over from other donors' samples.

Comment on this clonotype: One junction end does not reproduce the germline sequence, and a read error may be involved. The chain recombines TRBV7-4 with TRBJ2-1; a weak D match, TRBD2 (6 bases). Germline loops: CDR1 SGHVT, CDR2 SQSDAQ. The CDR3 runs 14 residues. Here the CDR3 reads CASPSRLARNEQSF. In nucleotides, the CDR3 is TGTGCCAGCCCCTCTAGGCTAGCGCGTAATGAGCAGTCCTTC.

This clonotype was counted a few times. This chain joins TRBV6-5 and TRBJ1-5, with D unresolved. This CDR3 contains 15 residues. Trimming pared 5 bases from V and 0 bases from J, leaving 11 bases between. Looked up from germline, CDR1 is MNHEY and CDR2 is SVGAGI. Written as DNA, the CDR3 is TGTGCCAGCAGTACCGGCAGGTATAGCAATCAGCCCCAGCATTTT. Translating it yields CASSTGRYSNQPQHF.

The CDR3 protein is CASSQTGTSIYNEQFF. CDR3 coding DNA: TGTGCCAGCTCACAGACCGGGACATCTATCTACAATGAGCAGTTCTTC. This chain joins TRBV18 and TRBJ2-1; D may be TRBD1 (6 bases). V lost 4 bases and J 3 bases, leaving 16 bases between the germline ends. The CDR3 runs to 16 residues. Germline assignment: CDR1 KGHSH and CDR2 LQKENI.

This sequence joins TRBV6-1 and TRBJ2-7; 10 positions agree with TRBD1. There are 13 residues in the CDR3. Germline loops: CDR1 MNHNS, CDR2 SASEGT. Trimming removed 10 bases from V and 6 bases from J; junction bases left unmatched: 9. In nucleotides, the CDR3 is TGTGCCACCGGGTGGACAGGGGGTAGCGAGCAGTACGTC. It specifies CATGWTGGSEQYV.

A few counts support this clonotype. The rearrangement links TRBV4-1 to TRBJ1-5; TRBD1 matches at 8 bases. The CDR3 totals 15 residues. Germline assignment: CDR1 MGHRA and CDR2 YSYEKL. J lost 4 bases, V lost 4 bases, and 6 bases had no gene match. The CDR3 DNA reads TGCGCCAGCAGCCGCGCCGACAGGGGAAATCAGCCCCAGCATTTT. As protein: CASSRADRGNQPQHF.

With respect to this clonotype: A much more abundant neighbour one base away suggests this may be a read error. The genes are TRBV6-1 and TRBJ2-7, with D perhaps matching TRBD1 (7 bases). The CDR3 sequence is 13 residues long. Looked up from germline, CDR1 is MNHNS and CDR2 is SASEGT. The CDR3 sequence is CTSRPGGKPEQYF. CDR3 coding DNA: TGTACCAGCAGACCAGGGGGGAAACCCGAGCAGTACTTC.

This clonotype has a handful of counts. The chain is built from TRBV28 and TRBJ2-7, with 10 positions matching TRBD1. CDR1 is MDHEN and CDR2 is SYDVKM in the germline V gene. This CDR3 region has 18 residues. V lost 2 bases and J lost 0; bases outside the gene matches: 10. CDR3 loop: CASSLRPGQGMLSYEQYV. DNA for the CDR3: TGTGCCAGCAGTTTACGTCCGGGACAGGGGATGCTCTCCTACGAGCAGTACGTC.

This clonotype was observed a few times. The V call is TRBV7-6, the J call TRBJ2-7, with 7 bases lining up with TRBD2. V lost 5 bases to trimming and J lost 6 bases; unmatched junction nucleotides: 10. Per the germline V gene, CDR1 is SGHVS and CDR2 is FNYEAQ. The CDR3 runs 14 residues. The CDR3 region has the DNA TGTGCCAGCAGCCAAGGGGAGGGAGGGAGCGAGCAGTACTTC. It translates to CASSQGEGGSEQYF.

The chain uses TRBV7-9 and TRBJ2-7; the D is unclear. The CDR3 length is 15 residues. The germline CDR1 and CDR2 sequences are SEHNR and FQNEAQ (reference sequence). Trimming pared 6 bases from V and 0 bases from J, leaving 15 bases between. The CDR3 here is CASRSDILSSYEQYF. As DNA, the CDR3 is TGTGCCAGCAGATCAGACATTTTGAGCTCCTACGAGCAGTACTTC.